A selection of T cell receptor beta chains follows, all from one sample in a study of blood T cells in healthy people across ages. TCRdb recomputed calls from the 5' RACE reads with MiXCR, one row per CDR3 protein. Of about 970,000 distinct CDR3 sequences listed, roughly half are singletons. Sequenced sample: blood. These receptors were taken from a woman in her fifties or sixties in good health. The CDR3 runs from the conserved cysteine through the conserved F or W. The D gene is left open where the match is weak. Some rows have no size entry. The others give once, few or many, or a class for an expanded clone.

CDR3 length	V gene	J gene	D gene	clone size	CDR3 DNA	CDR3 protein
17	TRBV4-1	TRBJ2-3	TRBD2	-	TGCGCCAGCAGTGGAAGAGTAGAAGCGGGAGGGACAGATACGCAGTATTTT	CASSGRVEAGGTDTQYF
16	TRBV5-1	TRBJ2-1	TRBD2	-	TGCGCCAGCAGCGTCCTAGCGGCCCCACGGGGAGATGAGCAGTTCTTC	CASSVLAAPRGDEQFF
14	TRBV20-1	TRBJ2-3	-	-	TGCAGTGCTAGGGTCGAGCAGTGGGGCGGTACGCAGTATTTT	CSARVEQWGGTQYF
14	TRBV6-5	TRBJ2-7	TRBD1	-	TGTGCCAGCAGACGGGACAGTGCAGCCTACGAGCAGTACTTC	CASRRDSAAYEQYF
19	TRBV4-1	TRBJ1-1	TRBD1	-	TGCGCCAGCAGCCAACTTGGACAGGGCCCACCACTCATGAACACTGAAGCTTTCTTT	CASSQLGQGPPLMNTEAFF
13	TRBV3-1	TRBJ2-4	-	-	TGTGCCAGTGGGTGGGCGGCCAAAAACATTCAGTACTTC	CASGWAAKNIQYF
13	TRBV28	TRBJ2-7	TRBD1	-	TGTGCCAGCAGTAGACAGGGTTTCCACGAGCAGTACTTC	CASSRQGFHEQYF
13	TRBV20-1	TRBJ2-1	-	-	TGCAGTGCTAGAGTAGCTAGTCGGAATGAGCAGTTCTTC	CSARVASRNEQFF
15	TRBV6-5	TRBJ2-5	-	-	TGTGCCAGCAGTTACGATGACAGAAGGGGCGATGAGCAGTACTTC	CASSYDDRRGDEQYF
14	TRBV12-3/TRBV12-4	TRBJ1-2	TRBD1	-	TGTGCCAGCAGTTTCTCGGACAGGAACTATGGCTACACCTTC	CASSFSDRNYGYTF
15	TRBV9	TRBJ2-7	TRBD1	-	TGTGCCAGCAGCGTACAGGGGGCGAGGTACAATGAGCAGTACTTC	CASSVQGARYNEQYF
17	TRBV6-2/TRBV6-3	TRBJ2-7	TRBD1	few	TGTGCCAGCAGCTCCTGGGAACGGACAGGGGGAAGCTACGAGCAGTACTTC	CASSSWERTGGSYEQYF
16	TRBV20-1	TRBJ2-1	-	few	TGCAGTGCTAGGGGCACGGGCCAGCCGGCCTACAATGAGCAGTTCTTC	CSARGTGQPAYNEQFF
14	TRBV27	TRBJ2-1	-	-	TGTGCCAGCAGTTTTTCTCCGTACTTGCGGACACAGTTCTTC	CASSFSPYLRTQFF
14	TRBV3-1	TRBJ2-1	TRBD1	-	TGTGCCAGCAGCCAAGTGAACAGGGGACATGAGCAGTTCTTC	CASSQVNRGHEQFF
13	TRBV7-9	TRBJ1-4	-	-	TGTGCCGGCATGGGGGCTTCCAATGAAAAACTGTTTTTT	CAGMGASNEKLFF
15	TRBV27	TRBJ2-7	-	few	TGTGCCAGCAGTTTATCGAATCTACAGGGCTACGAGCAGTACTTC	CASSLSNLQGYEQYF
14	TRBV12-3/TRBV12-4	TRBJ2-7	TRBD1	many	TGTGCCAGCAGTAGGGGGACAGGGAACTACGAGCAGTACTTC	CASSRGTGNYEQYF
13	TRBV20-1	TRBJ2-1	-	-	TGCAGTGCTAGAGTGGCGGGGACCGATGAGCAGTTCTTC	CSARVAGTDEQFF
14	TRBV20-1	TRBJ1-2	TRBD1	-	TGCAGTGCTAGGGACAGGTGGAGAAACTATGGCTACACCTTC	CSARDRWRNYGYTF
15	TRBV6-1	TRBJ1-2	TRBD1	few	TGTGCCAGCAGAGCCGGGACAGGACAAGGAGATGGCTACACCTTC	CASRAGTGQGDGYTF
16	TRBV29-1	TRBJ2-5	-	-	TGCAGCGCCGCTCGCCGGGGGCGCGACAATGTCAATGAGCAGTACTTC	CSAARRGRDNVNEQYF
16	TRBV20-1	TRBJ2-7	TRBD1	once	TGCAGTGCTAGAGTCACAGGGGACAGTAGAACCTACGAGCAGTACTTC	CSARVTGDSRTYEQYF
14	TRBV27	TRBJ2-7	-	few	TGTGCCAGCAGTTCACCTTCTAGGTTGTACGAGCAGTACTTC	CASSSPSRLYEQYF
16	TRBV4-2	TRBJ2-1	-	-	TGTGCCAGCAGCCAAGATAAAACAGGAGACCACAATGAGCAGTTCTTC	CASSQDKTGDHNEQFF
14	TRBV7-8	TRBJ2-7	TRBD1	few	TGTGCCAGCAGCTCCGTCCCGGGACAGGGCGAGCAGTACTTC	CASSSVPGQGEQYF
16	TRBV5-1	TRBJ2-3	TRBD2	few	TGCGCCAGCAGCCAAGGGACTAGCCGGAGGTTGGATACGCAGTATTTT	CASSQGTSRRLDTQYF
17	TRBV7-9	TRBJ2-5	-	-	TGTGCCAGCAGCTTAGTAGGGGGACTACCTTACCAAGAGACCCAGTACTTC	CASSLVGGLPYQETQYF
13	TRBV20-1	TRBJ1-2	TRBD1	-	TGCAGTGCTCCGGACAGGGGGCGCATGGGCTACACCTTC	CSAPDRGRMGYTF
12	TRBV2	TRBJ2-4	-	-	TGTGCCAGCCGACGTGGGGGGAACATTCAGTACTTC	CASRRGGNIQYF
14	TRBV7-2	TRBJ2-4	-	many	TGTGCCAGCAGCTTAGATCGGGGGGCGGACATTCAGTACTTC	CASSLDRGADIQYF
15	TRBV20-1	TRBJ2-1	TRBD1	once	TGCAGTGCTCTGCAACGGGACAGGGTCTACAATGAGCAGTTCTTC	CSALQRDRVYNEQFF
15	TRBV14	TRBJ2-7	TRBD2	-	TGTGCCAGCAGCCAATTACTAGCGGGAGTTTACGAGCAGTACTTC	CASSQLLAGVYEQYF
17	TRBV7-2	TRBJ1-6	-	-	TGTGCCAGCAGCTTAGGGACGACCACTCCAATAAATTCACCCCTCCACTTT	CASSLGTTTPINSPLHF
16	TRBV6-6	TRBJ2-1	-	once	TGTGCCAGCAGACCCCTGGCGCTGAGCTCCTACAATGAGCAGTTCTTC	CASRPLALSSYNEQFF
14	TRBV18	TRBJ2-1	-	-	TGTGCCAGCTCACCACCGTCAGGGCGCGATGAGCAGTTCTTC	CASSPPSGRDEQFF
15	TRBV3-1	TRBJ2-7	TRBD2	few	TGTGCCAGCAGCCAAGTGCCTAGCGGGAGTTTCGAGCAGTACTTC	CASSQVPSGSFEQYF
12	TRBV29-1	TRBJ2-3	TRBD2	many	TGCAGCGGTAGACTAGCGGAAGATACGCAGTATTTT	CSGRLAEDTQYF
12	TRBV9	TRBJ2-3	-	-	TGTGCCAGCAGCGTAGATATAGATACGCAGTATTTT	CASSVDIDTQYF
13	TRBV9	TRBJ2-6	-	-	TGTGCCAGCAGCGGCTCTCGGGCCAACGTCCTGACTTTC	CASSGSRANVLTF
17	TRBV4-1	TRBJ1-5	-	-	TGCGCCAGCAGCCAAGCCATTGCAGGGGTGGGTCATCAGCCCCAGCATTTT	CASSQAIAGVGHQPQHF
11	TRBV27	TRBJ1-2	-	-	TGTGCCAGCAAATCTGAGGGTGGCTACACCTTC	CASKSEGGYTF
16	TRBV20-1	TRBJ2-1	TRBD2	once	TGCAGTGCTAGAGCGAGAGGTAGCGGGAGTATCAATGAGCAGTTCTTC	CSARARGSGSINEQFF
17	TRBV11-2	TRBJ2-2	TRBD1	once	TGTGCCAGCAGCTTAGACTGGGACAGGGGTGGTCACGGGGAGCTGTTTTTT	CASSLDWDRGGHGELFF
12	TRBV9	TRBJ2-1	-	-	TGTGCCAGCAGCGTAGGAGACCAGGAGCAGTTCTTC	CASSVGDQEQFF
13	TRBV20-1	TRBJ2-7	-	few	TGCAGTGCTTCCTTGGGCCTTTCCTACGAGCAGTACTTC	CSASLGLSYEQYF
13	TRBV28	TRBJ2-5	-	-	TGTGCCAGCAGTTCCGGGAACGAGGAGACCCAGTACTTC	CASSSGNEETQYF
16	TRBV7-2	TRBJ2-7	TRBD2	once	TGTGCCAGCAGCCCCAGCGGGAGCAGATCGGGTTACGAGCAGTACTTC	CASSPSGSRSGYEQYF
12	TRBV2	TRBJ2-7	-	few	TGTGCCAGCAGGTTGGGGGGAAACGAGCAGTACTTC	CASRLGGNEQYF
15	TRBV2	TRBJ2-1	-	-	TGTGCCAGCAGTGTTGGGGGTGACTCCTACAATGAGCAGTTCTTC	CASSVGGDSYNEQFF
17	TRBV27	TRBJ2-7	-	-	TGTGCCAGCAGTCCGCGGGACTCAGCCCAAGGCTACTACGAGCAGTACTTC	CASSPRDSAQGYYEQYF
13	TRBV20-1	TRBJ2-7	-	-	TGCAGTGCGAACAAAGGGAGGCCCTACGAGCAGTACTTC	CSANKGRPYEQYF
13	TRBV20-1	TRBJ1-2	-	few	TGCAGTGCTACCAACTATCTCGGGGGCGGCTACACCTTC	CSATNYLGGGYTF